This record looks at one T cell receptor beta chain sequence and its context. Only in-frame clones appear in the TCRdb table, and some are missing; sequencing was by immunoSEQ multiplex PCR. Counted here are about 99,000 clones, more than 85% occurring once; the ten biggest clones make up 0.55% to 0.7%. These data are taken from a study of siplizumab effects on memory and regulatory T cells. Trimming removed 5 bases from V and 6 bases from J, with 17 bases in between. The CDR3 contains 16 residues. Germline CDR1 reads MGHDK; CDR2 reads SYGVNS. The receptor was derived from a human donor in good health. V and J are TRBV25-1 and TRBJ1-6; D gene unclear. The sample taken for sequencing was Tregs sorted from blood. For the CDR3, the DNA is TGTGCCAGCAGTCCTCTCCGGGGAGGGAGTAATTCACCCCTCCACTTT. This gives the protein CASSPLRGGSNSPLHF.